Presented here are 32 T cell receptor beta chains from one specimen sequenced in a study of blood T cell repertoires in COVID-19. Clones were sequenced by immunoSEQ multiplex PCR, and TCRdb holds only the in-frame ones, with some missing. The data hold approximately 530,000 clones, with about 88% observed a single time. Sequencing was carried out using peripheral blood. These receptors were collected from a woman in her forties or fifties with COVID-19, enrolled during active disease.

The V call is TRBV5-6, the J call TRBJ2-2; 10 bases are shared with TRBD1. V lost 0 bases, J lost 6 bases, and 2 bases stayed unmatched. Germline CDR1 and CDR2: SGHDT and YYEEEE. The length of the CDR3 is 15 residues. The CDR3 coding sequence is TGTGCCAGCAGCTTGGCAGGACAGGGGGCCGGGGAGCTGTTTTTT. Its translation is CASSLAGQGAGELFF.

J is TRBJ1-1 and V is TRBV27; 8 nucleotides agree with TRBD1. The V and J ends lost 5 bases and 0 bases, in that order; junction bases with no gene match: 5. This CDR3 has 15 amino acids. The germline V gene has CDR1 MNHEY and CDR2 SMNVEV (reference sequence). The CDR3 loop reads CASSLNRGVNTEAFF. The CDR3 DNA reads as TGTGCCAGCAGTCTAAACAGGGGGGTGAACACTGAAGCTTTCTTT.

The chain combines TRBV19 with TRBJ1-1, with no clear D. The CDR3 is 14 amino acids. Trimming cost V 3 bases and J 1 base, with 9 bases left between them. In germline, CDR1 is LNHDA, CDR2 SQIVND (reference sequence). CDR3 in amino acids: CASSIRRENTEAFF. The CDR3 nucleotides read TGTGCCAGTAGTATCCGGAGAGAGAACACTGAAGCTTTCTTT.

This chain links TRBV6-5 with TRBJ1-2; possibly TRBD1 for D (5 bases). The V gene's germline CDR1 is MNHEY and CDR2 SVGAGI. The CDR3 contains 15 residues. The V end lost 7 bases, the J end lost 0 bases, and 15 bases lay between the germline ends. The CDR3 region is CASKWGGATNYGYTF. The CDR3 nucleotides are TGTGCCAGCAAGTGGGGGGGAGCGACTAACTATGGCTACACCTTC.

This chain uses TRBV24-1 with TRBJ1-5; TRBD1 matches at 9 bases. Losses at the gene ends were 12 bases for V and 5 bases for J; bases not matched to a gene: 7. Germline CDR1 reads KGHDR; CDR2 reads SFDVKD. This CDR3 has 13 residues. CDR3 in DNA: TGTGCCGTTTCGGACAGGGGACATCAGCCCCAGCATTTT. Translated: CAVSDRGHQPQHF.

This chain connects TRBV3-1 (or the pseudogene TRBV3-2) to TRBJ1-5; 7 bases map to TRBD1. The CDR3 length is 15 residues. The germline CDR1 and CDR2 sequences are LGHDT and YNNKEL (reference sequence). J lost 5 bases, V lost 5 bases, and 9 bases had no gene match. The CDR3 sequence: CASSSGTALYQPQHF. The CDR3 DNA follows: TGTGCCAGCAGCTCCGGGACAGCCTTGTATCAGCCCCAGCATTTT.

This chain joins TRBV6-5 and TRBJ1-6; no firm D call. Germline V CDR1 and CDR2: MNHEY, SVGAGI. The CDR3 loop spans 13 amino acids. Trimming left V 7 bases short and J 7 bases short, with 11 bases between. The CDR3 is CASTLTDNSPLHF. The DNA for the CDR3 is TGTGCCAGCACTTTAACAGACAATTCACCCCTCCACTTT.

The V gene is TRBV6-5, the J gene TRBJ2-1; 8 bases map to TRBD2. The CDR3 is 15 amino acids. In germline, CDR1 is MNHEY, CDR2 SVGAGI. Germline trimming cut 8 bases from V and 6 bases from J; bases unmatched to any gene: 12. The CDR3 DNA reads TGTGCCAGCCTCCCGGGAGGGGGAGTGCGCAATGAGCAGTTCTTC. This codes for CASLPGGGVRNEQFF.

This sequence joins TRBV6-5 and TRBJ2-7; TRBD1 agrees at 7 bases. Per the germline V gene, CDR1 is MNHEY and CDR2 is SVGAGI. Trimming cost V 2 bases and J 6 bases; bases outside gene matches: 4. The CDR3 totals 13 residues. The CDR3 region has the DNA TGTGCCAGCAGTTACCCGACAGGGACCGAGCAGTACTTC. Residues: CASSYPTGTEQYF.

This chain uses TRBV7-9 with TRBJ1-3; perhaps TRBD1 as D (6 bases). This CDR3 is 16 amino acids long. Per the germline V gene, CDR1 is SEHNR and CDR2 is FQNEAQ (reference sequence). V was clipped by 3 bases and J by 2 bases, with 14 bases between them. The CDR3 DNA follows: TGTGCCAGCAGCTTCTTGGACAGTCTAACTGGAAACACCATATATTTT. Its translation: CASSFLDSLTGNTIYF.

This clone has just one count. The gene calls are TRBV11-2 and TRBJ2-7, with D perhaps TRBD1 (6 bases). The CDR3 is made up of 15 amino acids. The V and J ends lost 2 bases and 4 bases respectively, with 15 bases between them. Germline CDR1 reads SGHAT; CDR2 reads FQNNGV. CDR3 sequence (DNA): TGTGCCAGCAGCTTAATGGGCAGGGGCGATTACGAGCAGTACTTC. Its protein is CASSLMGRGDYEQYF.

V is TRBV5-6 and J is TRBJ2-3; 10 bases align to TRBD2. The V gene end was trimmed by 4 bases and the J gene end by 4 bases; junction bases not matched to a gene: 3. The germline gives CDR1 SGHDT, CDR2 YYEEEE. The CDR3 extends over 14 amino acids. The CDR3 nucleotides are TGTGCCAGCAGCAGCGGGGGGGAACCAGATACGCAGTATTTT. Translated: CASSSGGEPDTQYF.

As for this clone: Other DNA sequences of this sample code for an identical CDR3. The rearrangement joins TRBV5-1 to TRBJ1-1; D possibly corresponds to TRBD1 (5 bases). The CDR3 sequence is 15 residues long. The ends were cut back, 0 bases at V and 0 bases at J, with 9 bases in the middle. Germline values: CDR1 SGHRS, CDR2 YFSETQ. The CDR3 protein is CASSLGAGMNTEAFF. CDR3 in DNA: TGCGCCAGCAGCTTGGGTGCAGGGATGAACACTGAAGCTTTCTTT. The full variable domain, in which reference TRBV5-1 and TRBJ1-1 provide the parts outside the CDR3, is KAGVTQTPRYLIKTRGQQVTLSCSPISGHRSVSWYQQTPGQGLQFLFEYFSETQRNKGNFPGRFSGRQFSNSRSEMNVSTLELGDSALYLCASSLGAGMNTEAFFGQGTRLTVV.

The chain has TRBV10-3 and TRBJ1-1; D gene ambiguous. Trimming took 0 bases from V and 0 from J, leaving 8 bases between them. The CDR3 is made up of 15 amino acids. From germline, CDR1 is ENHRY and CDR2 SYGVKD. The CDR3 protein is CAISESRPLNTEAFF. In DNA, the CDR3 is TGTGCCATCAGTGAGTCGAGGCCTCTGAACACTGAAGCTTTCTTT.

V gene TRBV7-3 combines with J gene TRBJ2-3, with TRBD2 matching 12 bases. Germline lookup yields CDR1 SGHTA and CDR2 FQGTGA. This CDR3 is 16 amino acids long. V lost 1 base, J lost 6 bases, and 5 bases stayed unmatched. The CDR3 reads CASSLISGTSGDTQYF. CDR3 in DNA: TGTGCCAGCAGCTTAATTTCAGGGACTAGCGGGGATACGCAGTATTTT.

The chain is built from TRBV6-5 and TRBJ2-7, with 8 positions matching TRBD1. There are 14 residues in the CDR3. CDR1 is MNHEY and CDR2 is SVGAGI in the germline V gene. V gave up 4 bases and J gave up 2 bases; unmatched junction bases: 4. The CDR3 sequence is CASSSGGATYEQYF. CDR3 coding DNA: TGTGCCAGCAGTTCAGGGGGCGCGACCTACGAGCAGTACTTC.

This clone was counted a few times. V gene TRBV27 combines with J gene TRBJ2-1; D possibly corresponds to TRBD1 (5 bases). Trimming took off 3 bases at V and 5 bases at J, with 11 bases between the two ends. The germline gives CDR1 MNHEY, CDR2 SMNVEV (reference sequence). The CDR3 sequence is 14 residues long. Here the CDR3 reads CASSFSDRNNEQFF. Written as DNA, the CDR3 is TGTGCCAGCAGTTTTTCTGACAGAAACAATGAGCAGTTCTTC.

This clone was seen once. The rearrangement uses TRBV7-3 and TRBJ2-1; weak D call: TRBD2 (6 bases). The germline gives CDR1 SGHTA, CDR2 FQGTGA. This CDR3 is built from 14 residues. V was pared by 8 bases and J by 4 bases, with 15 bases between. The CDR3 nucleotides are TGTGCCAGCGGCGACCCGGGACTGTACAATGAGCAGTTCTTC. As protein: CASGDPGLYNEQFF.

The chain employs TRBV30 and TRBJ1-2, with unresolved D. CDR1 GTSNPN and CDR2 SVGIG come from the germline V gene (reference sequence). Trimming pared 4 bases from V and 4 bases from J, leaving 7 bases between. The CDR3 is 11 residues long. The DNA for the CDR3 is TGTGCCTGGACTAAGAGCTATGGCTACACCTTC. Protein sequence: CAWTKSYGYTF. Full variable domain (outside the CDR3, taken from reference TRBV30 and TRBJ1-2): SQTIHQWPATLVQPVGSPLSLECTVEGTSNPNLYWYRQAAGRGLQLLFYSVGIGQISSEVPQNLSASRPQDRQFILSSKKLLLSDSGFYLCAWTKSYGYTFGSGTRLTVV.

The chain employs TRBV30 and TRBJ1-1; the D gene is possibly TRBD1 (5 bases). V shed 2 bases and J shed 2 bases, with 18 bases lying between them. CDR3 size: 16 residues. Per the germline V gene, CDR1 is GTSNPN and CDR2 is SVGIG (reference sequence). CDR3 in DNA: TGTGCCTGGAGTAATCCGGTGGGGCGGACCAACACTGAAGCTTTCTTT. It yields the protein CAWSNPVGRTNTEAFF.

The chain joins TRBV2 to TRBJ2-5; no firm D call. This CDR3 contains 11 residues. The germline V gene has CDR1 SNHLY and CDR2 FYNNEI. The germline V and J ends were trimmed by 6 bases and 4 bases, with 6 bases remaining between them. CDR3 amino acids: CASRSRETQYF. CDR3 coding DNA: TGTGCCAGCAGATCTAGAGAGACCCAGTACTTC.

V gene TRBV28 combines with J gene TRBJ1-6; unclear D gene. The CDR3 totals 16 residues. The germline CDR1 and CDR2 sequences are MDHEN and SYDVKM. V gave up 7 bases and J gave up 11 bases, with 24 bases separating them. This CDR3 reads CASTSLLARFLAPLHF. As DNA, the CDR3 is TGTGCCAGCACTTCCCTCCTCGCGCGATTTCTAGCACCCCTCCACTTT.

V is TRBV10-1 and J is TRBJ2-3; TRBD2 aligns across 11 bases. The V gene end was trimmed by 0 bases and the J gene end by 5 bases; junction bases not matched to a gene: 13. The CDR3 consists of 19 residues. Germline CDR1 is WNHNN and CDR2 is SYGVQD (reference sequence). The CDR3 loop is CASSESTSASGGPGDTQYF. The CDR3 DNA is TGCGCCAGCAGTGAGTCGACTTCGGCTAGCGGGGGGCCAGGAGATACGCAGTATTTT.

This clone came up once. The rearrangement links TRBV13 to TRBJ1-1; tentative D call: TRBD1 (5 bases). CDR1 and CDR2 from the germline V gene are PRHDT and FYEKMQ (reference sequence). The CDR3 sequence is 12 residues long. V was cut by 6 bases and J by 5 bases, with 10 bases left in between. CDR3 loop: CASRAGRTEAFF. The DNA of the CDR3 is TGTGCCAGCAGGGCAGGGCGAACTGAAGCTTTCTTT.

The J gene is TRBJ1-2, the V gene TRBV2; TRBD1 might be the D (5 bases). Trimming took off 6 bases at V and 8 bases at J, with 22 bases between the two ends. The CDR3 extends over 15 amino acids. Germline CDR1 and CDR2: SNHLY and FYNNEI. CDR3 sequence: CASRAIRGFGGGYTF. Written as DNA, the CDR3 is TGTGCCAGCAGGGCTATACGGGGGTTTGGTGGAGGCTACACCTTC.

The chain is built from TRBV30 and TRBJ1-5; tentative D call: TRBD1 (6 bases). The germline CDR1 and CDR2 sequences are GTSNPN and SVGIG (reference sequence). The V end was cut by 1 base, the J end by 3 bases, with 19 bases between. CDR3 length: 17 amino acids. CDR3 sequence (DNA): TGTGCCTGGAGTGGAGGTATGGACAGTTGGACCAATCAGCCCCAGCATTTT. This gives the protein CAWSGGMDSWTNQPQHF.

This chain uses TRBV18 with TRBJ1-2; possible D gene TRBD1, 5 bases. Germline V gene lookup returns CDR1 KGHSH and CDR2 LQKENI. The length of the CDR3 is 14 residues. V shed 3 bases and J shed 4 bases, with 12 bases lying between them. In nucleotides, the CDR3 is TGTGCCAGCTCACCTGGGGCGGAGTCCTATGGCTACACCTTC. The encoded protein is CASSPGAESYGYTF.

The J gene is TRBJ1-4, the V gene TRBV28; TRBD1 is a possible D gene (5 bases). The V gene's germline CDR1 is MDHEN and CDR2 SYDVKM. Between the trimmed V and J ends, which lost 4 bases and 4 bases, there was a span of 10 bases. The CDR3 consists of 14 residues. CDR3 in DNA: TGTGCCAGCAGTTCGGACACGATTAATGAAAAACTGTTTTTT. This encodes CASSSDTINEKLFF.

The chain links TRBV5-1 to TRBJ2-7; 11 bases are a match to TRBD2. CDR1 is SGHRS and CDR2 is YFSETQ in the germline V gene. J gave up 7 bases and V 1 base, and 7 bases lay outside the gene matches. The CDR3 runs to 15 residues. CDR3 sequence: CASSLLLAGEREQYF. The CDR3 DNA reads as TGCGCCAGCAGCTTGTTACTAGCGGGGGAAAGAGAGCAGTACTTC. Full variable domain (rest looked up from reference TRBV5-1 and TRBJ2-7): KAGVTQTPRYLIKTRGQQVTLSCSPISGHRSVSWYQQTPGQGLQFLFEYFSETQRNKGNFPGRFSGRQFSNSRSEMNVSTLELGDSALYLCASSLLLAGEREQYFGPGTRLTVT.

The chain links TRBV20-1 to TRBJ2-7, with 7 positions matching TRBD1. Per the germline V gene, CDR1 is DFQATT and CDR2 is SNEGSKA (reference sequence). With 3 bases clipped from V and 4 bases from J, the junction kept 9 bases outside the gene matches. The CDR3 spans 14 residues. DNA for the CDR3: TGCAGTGCTAGTGATAGACAGGGCTGGTACGAGCAGTACTTC. This sequence encodes CSASDRQGWYEQYF.

This chain joins TRBV11-2 and TRBJ1-6, with unresolved D. Per the germline V gene, CDR1 is SGHAT and CDR2 is FQNNGV. The CDR3 runs 15 residues. V was shortened by 0 bases and J by 6 bases, with 9 bases between the two germline ends. CDR3 region: CASSLDPGGNSPLHF. The CDR3, as DNA: TGTGCCAGCAGCTTAGACCCAGGAGGTAATTCACCCCTCCACTTT.

In its sample, this clone was seen a few times. V usage is TRBV10-3 and J usage is TRBJ1-5; D remains unclear. Deletions cut 3 bases from V and 9 bases from J, with 21 bases between. Germline CDR1 reads ENHRY; CDR2 reads SYGVKD. The CDR3 spans 16 residues. This CDR3 reads CAISEGSQGGPRPQHF. CDR3 nucleotides: TGTGCCATCAGTGAAGGTTCGCAAGGAGGTCCGCGGCCCCAGCATTTT.